This T cell receptor beta chain is from a study of T cell responses to AZD1222 COVID-19 vaccine. Study results and limitations: Possibly, clonal diversity was underestimated; donors were largely white British and included more females.

The protocol was immunoSEQ multiplex PCR, while the TCRdb copy is restricted to in-frame clones and leaves out a portion. The sample consists of roughly 80,000 clones, about 90% of them appearing once. Trimming took 3 bases from V and 4 from J, leaving 14 bases between them. Germline assignment: CDR1 ENHRY and CDR2 SYGVKD. This CDR3 is 15 amino acids long. This clone is termed medium-sized. No antigen is known for it. The rearrangement links TRBV10-3 to TRBJ2-3; maybe TRBD2 (6 bases). This TCR derives from an adult in good health. Sequenced here: peripheral blood, sampled on day 0 of AZD1222 vaccination. The CDR3 DNA reads as TGTGCCATCAGTGAATACGGAGGGCCCTCAGATACGCAGTATTTT. This translates into CAISEYGGPSDTQYF.